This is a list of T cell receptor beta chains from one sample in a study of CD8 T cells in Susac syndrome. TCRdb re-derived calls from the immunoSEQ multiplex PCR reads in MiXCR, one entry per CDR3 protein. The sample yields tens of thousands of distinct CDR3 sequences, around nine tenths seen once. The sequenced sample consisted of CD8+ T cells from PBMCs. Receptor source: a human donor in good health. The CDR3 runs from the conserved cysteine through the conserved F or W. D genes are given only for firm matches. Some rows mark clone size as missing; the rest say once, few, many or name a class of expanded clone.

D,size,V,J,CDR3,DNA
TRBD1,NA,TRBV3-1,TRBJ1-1,CASSQEGQGDTEAFF,TGTGCCAGCAGCCAAGAAGGGCAGGGGGACACTGAAGCTTTCTTT
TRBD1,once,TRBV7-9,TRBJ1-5,CASSWGQGGRPQHF,TGTGCCAGCAGCTGGGGACAGGGGGGTAGGCCCCAGCATTTT
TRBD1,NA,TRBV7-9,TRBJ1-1,CASSQTGATEAFF,TGTGCCAGCAGCCAAACAGGGGCCACTGAAGCTTTCTTT
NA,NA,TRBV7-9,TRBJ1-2,CASSLDRANYGYTF,TGTGCCAGCAGCCTCGACCGCGCTAACTATGGCTACACCTTC
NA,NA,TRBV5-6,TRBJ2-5,CASSLAIGSGETQYF,TGTGCCAGCAGCTTGGCCATCGGGTCGGGTGAGACCCAGTACTTC
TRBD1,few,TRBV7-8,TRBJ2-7,CASSLTPGTGIVGIWYEQYF,TGTGCCAGCAGCTTAACCCCAGGGACAGGGATCGTCGGGATCTGGTACGAGCAGTACTTC
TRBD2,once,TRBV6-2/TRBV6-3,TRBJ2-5,CASSKWTSGAETQYF,TGTGCCAGCAGTAAGTGGACTAGCGGGGCGGAGACCCAGTACTTC
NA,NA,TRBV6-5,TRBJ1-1,CASNDRMNTEAFF,TGTGCCAGCAACGACAGAATGAACACTGAAGCTTTCTTT
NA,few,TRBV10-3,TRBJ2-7,CAISESGEGSYEQYF,TGTGCCATCAGTGAGTCGGGAGAGGGCTCCTACGAGCAGTACTTC
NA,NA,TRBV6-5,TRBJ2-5,CASRLRMEASRETQYF,TGTGCCAGCAGGTTACGTATGGAGGCCTCCAGAGAGACCCAGTACTTC